The clone carrying this T cell receptor (beta chain) was seen many times. The data derive from a study of T cell repertoires in cytomegalovirus infection. Background on the study: TCR beta signatures that were public indicated CMV infection and matching HLA type.

The germline CDR1 and CDR2 sequences are SGHTA and FQGNSA. Trimming cost V 4 bases and J 5 bases, with 20 bases left between them. This CDR3 comprises 17 residues. TCRdb called the reads again in MiXCR, with one record for every CDR3 protein. The sample contains about 490,000 distinct CDR3 sequences, approximately 25% of which appear only once. Sample: PBMCs. The source is a human donor in good health (CMV status not recorded). Some clones in this sample may be carry-over from other donors' samples. The chain employs TRBV7-2 and TRBJ2-2, with a tentative D call TRBD2 (6 bases). The chain's CDR3 is CASSSGLAGTWTGELFF. The DNA for the CDR3 is TGTGCCAGCAGCTCGGGCCTGGCGGGAACCTGGACCGGGGAGCTGTTTTTT.